The entry below describes one T cell receptor (beta chain). Its antigen is currently unknown. TCR beta CDR3 region amplification was performed from RNA transcripts. Carried out on the TCR CDR3, a first-round RT-PCR used the HTBI primer set. TCRdb called the multiplex PCR reads again in MiXCR, with one record for every CDR3 protein. The table lists hundreds of thousands of distinct CDR3 sequences, approximately 24% of them singletons. The data were obtained in a study of T cells in Graves' hyperthyroidism and ophthalmopathy. Study results and caveats: Blood also showed most of the thyroid clonotypes that were expanded above 0.001.

The trim removed 0 bases at V and 6 bases at J, leaving 11 bases unmatched. The CDR3 covers 17 residues. CDR1 is SGDLS and CDR2 is YYNGEE in the germline V gene. The material sequenced was blood. J is TRBJ1-1 and V is TRBV9, with 10 bases matching TRBD1. The clonotype comes from a woman between 25 and 40 years old with Graves' ophthalmopathy. As DNA, the CDR3 is TGTGCCAGCAGCGTAGCGAGGACAGGGGGATTAGGGGCTGAAGCTTTCTTT. It specifies CASSVARTGGLGAEAFF.